A selection of T cell receptor beta chains follows, all from one sample in a study of T-cell memory formation after mild COVID-19. TCRdb ran MiXCR on the 5' RACE reads and lists one entry per CDR3 protein. The sample contains about 560,000 distinct CDR3 sequences, about a sixth of which appear only once. Sequencing was done on a sample of PBMCs or a T cell subset sorted from them (not recorded which). Receptor source: an adult woman who had mild COVID-19 (a few samples of this study predate the infection). Cell type and time point are not known. Each CDR3 is given with its conserved first and last residue. D genes are given only for firm matches. Clone sizes are given selectively: once, few, many, or a class where the clone is expanded.

V gene: TRBV2; J gene: TRBJ2-5; D gene: .; clone size: .; CDR3 DNA: TGTGCCAGCAGGGGATCCGGGCAAGAGACCCAGTACTTC; CDR3 protein: CASRGSGQETQYF
V gene: TRBV4-2; J gene: TRBJ1-1; D gene: .; clone size: few; CDR3 DNA: TGTGCCAGCAGCCAAGATTACTCGAACACTGAAGCTTTCTTT; CDR3 protein: CASSQDYSNTEAFF
V gene: TRBV7-9; J gene: TRBJ2-7; D gene: TRBD2; clone size: .; CDR3 DNA: TGTGCCAGCAGCCTGCCGAGCGGGAGGGCCCACGAGCAGTACTTC; CDR3 protein: CASSLPSGRAHEQYF
V gene: TRBV24-1; J gene: TRBJ1-1; D gene: .; clone size: few; CDR3 DNA: TGTGCCACCAGTGGAGGACAGAGAAACACTGAAGCTTTCTTT; CDR3 protein: CATSGGQRNTEAFF
V gene: TRBV7-9; J gene: TRBJ2-5; D gene: .; clone size: many; CDR3 DNA: TGTGCCAGCAGCAACCCCGGGGAGACCCAGTACTTC; CDR3 protein: CASSNPGETQYF
V gene: TRBV5-1; J gene: TRBJ2-2; D gene: .; clone size: many; CDR3 DNA: TGCGCCAGCAGCTTTCATTCTCAGGGGACTACCGGGGAGCTGTTTTTT; CDR3 protein: CASSFHSQGTTGELFF
V gene: TRBV7-9; J gene: TRBJ2-3; D gene: .; clone size: few; CDR3 DNA: TGTGCCAGCAGCTTAGGACAGTCCGGGGGAGATACGCAGTATTTT; CDR3 protein: CASSLGQSGGDTQYF
V gene: TRBV27; J gene: TRBJ1-5; D gene: .; clone size: few; CDR3 DNA: TGTGCCAGCGGATCCGACAGGCTTCAGCCCCAGCATTTT; CDR3 protein: CASGSDRLQPQHF
V gene: TRBV20-1; J gene: TRBJ2-5; D gene: .; clone size: .; CDR3 DNA: TGCAGTGCTATTCCGGCTGGGCGAGAGACCCAGTACTTC; CDR3 protein: CSAIPAGRETQYF
V gene: TRBV20-1; J gene: TRBJ1-4; D gene: .; clone size: .; CDR3 DNA: TGCAGTGCTAGAGATTTGGCTGCTTCCGAAAAACTGTTTTTT; CDR3 protein: CSARDLAASEKLFF
V gene: TRBV9; J gene: TRBJ2-2; D gene: .; clone size: few; CDR3 DNA: TGTGCCAGCAGCCCGCGGGACCAATACACCGGGGAGCTGTTTTTT; CDR3 protein: CASSPRDQYTGELFF
V gene: TRBV7-2; J gene: TRBJ2-1; D gene: .; clone size: .; CDR3 DNA: TGTGCCAGCAGCCGCGAAATCGATGAGCAGTTCTTC; CDR3 protein: CASSREIDEQFF
V gene: TRBV24-1; J gene: TRBJ2-2; D gene: TRBD1; clone size: .; CDR3 DNA: TGTGCCGCCGAACGACAGGGGCGAACCGGGGAGCTGTTTTTT; CDR3 protein: CAAERQGRTGELFF
V gene: TRBV5-1; J gene: TRBJ2-1; D gene: .; clone size: many; CDR3 DNA: TGCGCCAGCAGCTTTTCCCAGGGTTACTACAATGAGCAGTTCTTC; CDR3 protein: CASSFSQGYYNEQFF
V gene: TRBV20-1; J gene: TRBJ2-3; D gene: .; clone size: few; CDR3 DNA: TGCAGTGCTAGAGTTCGGGGTTGGGGCACAGATACGCAGTATTTT; CDR3 protein: CSARVRGWGTDTQYF
V gene: TRBV24-1; J gene: TRBJ2-3; D gene: TRBD2; clone size: few; CDR3 DNA: TGTGCCACCACCGCGGGGGGCCCCCGAAGCACAGATACGCAGTATTTT; CDR3 protein: CATTAGGPRSTDTQYF
V gene: TRBV20-1; J gene: TRBJ2-7; D gene: .; clone size: few; CDR3 DNA: TGCAGTGCCCTGACGGACGCCCTAGGGGAGCAGTACTTC; CDR3 protein: CSALTDALGEQYF
V gene: TRBV7-3; J gene: TRBJ2-1; D gene: TRBD2; clone size: many; CDR3 DNA: TGTGCCAGCAGCACCCAGCGGGGGGTGAAGTTCTTC; CDR3 protein: CASSTQRGVKFF
V gene: TRBV4-3; J gene: TRBJ2-1; D gene: TRBD1; clone size: few; CDR3 DNA: TGCGCCAGCAGCCAGGGCAGGGGGCTCTACAATGAGCAGTTCTTC; CDR3 protein: CASSQGRGLYNEQFF
V gene: TRBV5-1; J gene: TRBJ2-7; D gene: .; clone size: few; CDR3 DNA: TGCGCCAGTCCTCTGTTCCCCAGACAGACACAGTACTTC; CDR3 protein: CASPLFPRQTQYF
V gene: TRBV12-3/TRBV12-4; J gene: TRBJ2-2; D gene: TRBD2; clone size: few; CDR3 DNA: TGTGCCAGCAGACGAGGACTAGCGGGGTTGTTTGGCGGGGAGCTGTTTTTT; CDR3 protein: CASRRGLAGLFGGELFF
V gene: TRBV19; J gene: TRBJ2-6; D gene: .; clone size: few; CDR3 DNA: TGTGCCAGTAGTACTCAAAGGATCTCTGGGGCCAACGTCCTGACTTTC; CDR3 protein: CASSTQRISGANVLTF
V gene: TRBV6-5; J gene: TRBJ2-1; D gene: .; clone size: few; CDR3 DNA: TGTGCCAGCAGGCAAAAGGGGACGAATGACTACCTGACCGCATACAATGAGCAGTTCTTC; CDR3 protein: CASRQKGTNDYLTAYNEQFF
V gene: TRBV6-5; J gene: TRBJ2-3; D gene: .; clone size: few; CDR3 DNA: TGTGCCAGCAGGAGTAGCGGAGCCACAGATACGCAGTATTTT; CDR3 protein: CASRSSGATDTQYF
V gene: TRBV25-1; J gene: TRBJ2-3; D gene: TRBD2; clone size: .; CDR3 DNA: TGTGCCAGCAGTGACCCCCAGCGGGGGCAAAGCACAGATACGCAGTATTTT; CDR3 protein: CASSDPQRGQSTDTQYF
V gene: TRBV7-2; J gene: TRBJ1-5; D gene: TRBD1; clone size: .; CDR3 DNA: TGTGCCAGCAGCTTAGCCCAGGGGGCGGGCAATCAGCCCCAGCATTTT; CDR3 protein: CASSLAQGAGNQPQHF
V gene: TRBV7-9; J gene: TRBJ2-1; D gene: .; clone size: few; CDR3 DNA: TGTGCCAGCGGGGACCATCCACGGGGGAATGAGCAGTTCTTC; CDR3 protein: CASGDHPRGNEQFF
V gene: TRBV20-1; J gene: TRBJ2-5; D gene: TRBD2; clone size: .; CDR3 DNA: TGCAGTGCTAGACCCCCCCGAGGACTAGCGGGGGAAAAAGAGACCCAGTACTTC; CDR3 protein: CSARPPRGLAGEKETQYF
V gene: TRBV5-1; J gene: TRBJ1-4; D gene: TRBD1; clone size: many; CDR3 DNA: TGCGCCAGCACCACGACAGGGGTTAATGAAAAACTGTTTTTT; CDR3 protein: CASTTTGVNEKLFF
V gene: TRBV24-1; J gene: TRBJ2-4; D gene: TRBD2; clone size: few; CDR3 DNA: TGTGCCACCAGTGATGAGGCTAGCGGGATGAACATTCAGTACTTC; CDR3 protein: CATSDEASGMNIQYF
V gene: TRBV6-5; J gene: TRBJ2-7; D gene: .; clone size: .; CDR3 DNA: TGTGCCAGCAGCTCCGGGACTTTCTACGGGGAGCAGTACTTC; CDR3 protein: CASSSGTFYGEQYF
V gene: TRBV29-1; J gene: TRBJ1-1; D gene: TRBD1; clone size: few; CDR3 DNA: TGCAGCGTTTCACAGGGGGGGGATGAAGCTTTCTTT; CDR3 protein: CSVSQGGDEAFF
V gene: TRBV10-3; J gene: TRBJ1-3; D gene: TRBD1; clone size: .; CDR3 DNA: TGTGCCATCAGTGAGTCGGCCGGGACAGTTTCTGGAAACACCATATATTTT; CDR3 protein: CAISESAGTVSGNTIYF
V gene: TRBV18; J gene: TRBJ2-3; D gene: TRBD2; clone size: .; CDR3 DNA: TGTGCCAGCTCATCTAGCGGGAGTTTTACCACAGATACGCAGTATTTT; CDR3 protein: CASSSSGSFTTDTQYF
V gene: TRBV12-3/TRBV12-4; J gene: TRBJ2-7; D gene: .; clone size: .; CDR3 DNA: TGTGCCAGCAGTTCCGGGGGCGGAAAACTCTACGAGCAGTACTTC; CDR3 protein: CASSSGGGKLYEQYF
V gene: TRBV6-1; J gene: TRBJ2-7; D gene: TRBD1; clone size: .; CDR3 DNA: TGTGCCGGAGAGGGGACAGGGGGCGTCGAGCAGTACTTC; CDR3 protein: CAGEGTGGVEQYF
V gene: TRBV3-1; J gene: TRBJ2-7; D gene: .; clone size: few; CDR3 DNA: TGTGCCAGCAGCCAAACCGGGCCGCCGTTCTCCCTTTACGAGCAGTACTTC; CDR3 protein: CASSQTGPPFSLYEQYF
V gene: TRBV7-6; J gene: TRBJ2-7; D gene: .; clone size: few; CDR3 DNA: TGTGCCAGCAGCTTAGCTGGAAGGGGGAATTCCTACGAGCAGTACTTC; CDR3 protein: CASSLAGRGNSYEQYF
V gene: TRBV11-2; J gene: TRBJ2-5; D gene: TRBD2; clone size: .; CDR3 DNA: TGTGCCAGCAGCTTGGCGTCCGGGACTAGCGGGGTGGAAGAGACCCAGTACTTC; CDR3 protein: CASSLASGTSGVEETQYF
V gene: TRBV7-9; J gene: TRBJ2-7; D gene: .; clone size: .; CDR3 DNA: TGTGCCAGCAGCCTTGGGACATACAGCGAGCAGTACTTC; CDR3 protein: CASSLGTYSEQYF
V gene: TRBV20-1; J gene: TRBJ2-7; D gene: TRBD2; clone size: few; CDR3 DNA: TGCAGTGCTAGAGTCGGCGGCGGGAGGGGGACCTACGAGCAGTACTTC; CDR3 protein: CSARVGGGRGTYEQYF
V gene: TRBV12-3/TRBV12-4; J gene: TRBJ2-3; D gene: TRBD2; clone size: .; CDR3 DNA: TGTGCCAGCAGTCCCCTTATAGCGGGACTCACAGATACGCAGTATTTT; CDR3 protein: CASSPLIAGLTDTQYF
V gene: TRBV7-6; J gene: TRBJ2-3; D gene: TRBD2; clone size: .; CDR3 DNA: TGTGCCAGCAGCTTAGTTCCGCCGACTAGCGGGGGGACGCCTTCGCGTACAGATACGCAGTATTTT; CDR3 protein: CASSLVPPTSGGTPSRTDTQYF
V gene: TRBV5-1; J gene: TRBJ2-7; D gene: .; clone size: few; CDR3 DNA: TGCGCCAGCACCCTCGAAGGTGGCTCCTACGAGCAGTACTTC; CDR3 protein: CASTLEGGSYEQYF
V gene: TRBV27; J gene: TRBJ2-7; D gene: TRBD1; clone size: .; CDR3 DNA: TGTGCCAGCAGGGGGACAGGGGGCATCTACGAGCAGTACTTC; CDR3 protein: CASRGTGGIYEQYF
V gene: TRBV20-1; J gene: TRBJ2-1; D gene: .; clone size: .; CDR3 DNA: TGCAGTGCCCGTTCTAGGTCCTACAATGAGCAGTTCTTC; CDR3 protein: CSARSRSYNEQFF
V gene: TRBV27; J gene: TRBJ2-1; D gene: .; clone size: few; CDR3 DNA: TGTGCCAGCAGTGCCGCTTGGCTCAATGAGCAGTTCTTC; CDR3 protein: CASSAAWLNEQFF
V gene: TRBV12-3/TRBV12-4; J gene: TRBJ2-3; D gene: TRBD2; clone size: .; CDR3 DNA: TGTGCCAGCAGGCTCAGCGGGAGCCCAGATACGCAGTATTTT; CDR3 protein: CASRLSGSPDTQYF
V gene: TRBV12-3/TRBV12-4; J gene: TRBJ2-3; D gene: .; clone size: few; CDR3 DNA: TGTGCCAGCAGTTTTTCCCTCGGCGCAGATACGCAGTATTTT; CDR3 protein: CASSFSLGADTQYF
V gene: TRBV7-6; J gene: TRBJ2-2; D gene: .; clone size: .; CDR3 DNA: TGTGCCAGCAGCTTGTGGGGGGATAACACCGGGGAGCTGTTTTTT; CDR3 protein: CASSLWGDNTGELFF
V gene: TRBV9; J gene: TRBJ2-7; D gene: .; clone size: .; CDR3 DNA: TGTGCCAGCAGCGTAGAGTCAGGGGTTGGCGAGCAGTACTTC; CDR3 protein: CASSVESGVGEQYF
V gene: TRBV5-1; J gene: TRBJ1-6; D gene: .; clone size: few; CDR3 DNA: TGCGCCAGCAGCTTGGAGACACCGGGGAATTCACCCCTCCACTTT; CDR3 protein: CASSLETPGNSPLHF
V gene: TRBV4-1; J gene: TRBJ2-2; D gene: TRBD1; clone size: few; CDR3 DNA: TGCGCCAGCAGCCAGCCCGACAGGGAAGCCGGGGAGCTGTTTTTT; CDR3 protein: CASSQPDREAGELFF
V gene: TRBV21-1; J gene: TRBJ1-3; D gene: .; clone size: .; CDR3 DNA: TGTGCCAGCAGCAAATCACCTTCGGACAGGGCTGGAAACACCATATATTTT; CDR3 protein: CASSKSPSDRAGNTIYF
V gene: TRBV6-6; J gene: TRBJ2-7; D gene: TRBD2; clone size: .; CDR3 DNA: TGTGCCAGCAGGTTGACTAGCGGGGGCTCCTACGAGCAGTACTTC; CDR3 protein: CASRLTSGGSYEQYF
V gene: TRBV12-3/TRBV12-4; J gene: TRBJ1-2; D gene: .; clone size: .; CDR3 DNA: TGTGCCAGCAGTTTCGGGCAGGGGAGCTATGGCTACACCTTC; CDR3 protein: CASSFGQGSYGYTF
V gene: TRBV27; J gene: TRBJ2-2; D gene: TRBD1; clone size: many; CDR3 DNA: TGTGCCAGCGCTCAACCGGGACAGGGTGTGAAGATTCACGGGGAGCTGTTTTTT; CDR3 protein: CASAQPGQGVKIHGELFF
V gene: TRBV12-3/TRBV12-4; J gene: TRBJ2-5; D gene: .; clone size: .; CDR3 DNA: TGTGCCAGCAGTTTCGCTAACCTTCGGCGGACCCAGTACTTC; CDR3 protein: CASSFANLRRTQYF
V gene: TRBV30; J gene: TRBJ1-2; D gene: TRBD1; clone size: .; CDR3 DNA: TGTGCCTGGAGTCGACAGGGAATTCTCTCTGGCTACACCTTC; CDR3 protein: CAWSRQGILSGYTF
V gene: TRBV12-3/TRBV12-4; J gene: TRBJ2-5; D gene: TRBD1; clone size: few; CDR3 DNA: TGTGCCAGCAGTACCCCAGACAGGGGGAGGAAGACCCAGTACTTC; CDR3 protein: CASSTPDRGRKTQYF